The clone carrying this T cell receptor beta chain is judged large. Its antigen is not known. This entry comes from a study of high-grade serous ovarian cancer treatment subgroups. Whole-study results and caveats: These tumor repertoires lack spatial information from bulk sequencing. Same-patient tumor repertoires overlapped at about 0.1 to 0.8; different patients barely overlapped. TCR clonal relatedness correlated positively with neoantigen level.

Tumor tissue was taken before any definitive surgery or chemotherapy was given. Here immunoSEQ multiplex PCR was the method, and the copy in TCRdb shows in-frame clones only, minus some. The sample contains about 16,000 clones, about 76% of which appear only once. Input material: tumor tissue. The sequence derives from a human donor with high-grade serous ovarian cancer.

The CDR3 nucleotides read TGTGCCAGCAGCCCATCGACAGGGGTCGGAAACACCATATATTTT. This gives the protein CASSPSTGVGNTIYF. The rearrangement joins TRBV7-9 to TRBJ1-3, with 8 bases identical to TRBD1. The CDR3 has 15 residues. Trimming removed 5 bases from V and 4 bases from J; junction bases left unmatched: 7. Germline loops: CDR1 SEHNR, CDR2 FQNEAQ (reference sequence).